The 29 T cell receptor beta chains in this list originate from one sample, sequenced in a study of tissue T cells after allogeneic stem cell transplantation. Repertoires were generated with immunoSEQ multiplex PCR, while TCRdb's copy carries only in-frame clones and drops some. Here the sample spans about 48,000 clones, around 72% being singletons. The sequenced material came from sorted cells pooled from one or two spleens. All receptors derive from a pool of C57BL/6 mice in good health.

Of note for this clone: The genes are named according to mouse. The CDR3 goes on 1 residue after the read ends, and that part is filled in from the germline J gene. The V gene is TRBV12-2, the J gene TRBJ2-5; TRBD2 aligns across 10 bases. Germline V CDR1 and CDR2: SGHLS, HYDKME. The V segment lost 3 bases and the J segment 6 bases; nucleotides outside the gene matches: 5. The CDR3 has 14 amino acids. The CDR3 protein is CASSSTGGWDTQYF. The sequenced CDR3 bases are TGTGCCAGCTCTTCGACTGGGGGGTGGGACACCCAGTAC.

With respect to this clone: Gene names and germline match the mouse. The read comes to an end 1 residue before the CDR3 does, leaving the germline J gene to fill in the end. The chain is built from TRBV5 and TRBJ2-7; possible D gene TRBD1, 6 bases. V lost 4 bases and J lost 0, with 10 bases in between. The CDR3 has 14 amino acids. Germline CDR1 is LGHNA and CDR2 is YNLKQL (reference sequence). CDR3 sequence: CASSPDRSSYEQYF. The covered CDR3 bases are TGTGCCAGCAGCCCCGACAGGAGCTCCTATGAACAGTAC.

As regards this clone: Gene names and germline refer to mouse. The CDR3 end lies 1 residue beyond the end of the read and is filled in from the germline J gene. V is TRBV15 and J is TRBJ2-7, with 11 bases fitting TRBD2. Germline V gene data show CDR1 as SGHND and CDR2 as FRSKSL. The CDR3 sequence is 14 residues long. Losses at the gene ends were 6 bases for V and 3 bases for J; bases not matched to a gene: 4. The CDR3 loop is CASSQDWGDYEQYF. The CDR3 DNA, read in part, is TGTGCCAGCAGCCAGGACTGGGGGGACTATGAACAGTAC.

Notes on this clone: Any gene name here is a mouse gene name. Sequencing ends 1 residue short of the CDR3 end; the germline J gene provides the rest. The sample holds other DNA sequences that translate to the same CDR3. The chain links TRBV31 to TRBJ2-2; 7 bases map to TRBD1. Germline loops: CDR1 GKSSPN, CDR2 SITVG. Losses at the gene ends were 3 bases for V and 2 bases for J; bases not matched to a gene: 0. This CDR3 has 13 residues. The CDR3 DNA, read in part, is TGTGCCTGGAGACAGGGGAACACCGGGCAGCTCTAC. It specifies CAWRQGNTGQLY. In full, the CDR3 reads CAWRQGNTGQLYF.

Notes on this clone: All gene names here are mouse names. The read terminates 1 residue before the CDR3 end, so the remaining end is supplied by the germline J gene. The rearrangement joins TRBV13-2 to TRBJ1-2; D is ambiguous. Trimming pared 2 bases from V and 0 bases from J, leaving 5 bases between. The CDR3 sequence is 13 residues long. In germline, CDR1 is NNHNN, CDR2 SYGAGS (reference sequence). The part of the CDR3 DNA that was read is TGTGCCAGCGGTGACCAGGCAAACTCCGACTACACC. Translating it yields CASGDQANSDYT. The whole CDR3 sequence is CASGDQANSDYTF.

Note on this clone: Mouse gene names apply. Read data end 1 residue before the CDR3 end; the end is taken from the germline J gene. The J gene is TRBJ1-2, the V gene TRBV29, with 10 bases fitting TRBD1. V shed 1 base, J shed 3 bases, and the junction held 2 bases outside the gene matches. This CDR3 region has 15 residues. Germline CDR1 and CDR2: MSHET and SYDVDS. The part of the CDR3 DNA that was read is TGTGCTAGCAGTTTATTGGGACAGGGGTACTCCGACTACACC. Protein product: CASSLLGQGYSDYT. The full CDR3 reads CASSLLGQGYSDYTF. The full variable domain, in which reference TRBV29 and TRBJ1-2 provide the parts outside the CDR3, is DMKVTQMPRYLIKRMGENVLLECGQDMSHETMYWYRQDPGLGLQLIYISYDVDSNSEGDIPKGYRVSRKKREHFSLILDSAKTNQTSVYFCASSLLGQGYSDYTFGSGTRLLVI.

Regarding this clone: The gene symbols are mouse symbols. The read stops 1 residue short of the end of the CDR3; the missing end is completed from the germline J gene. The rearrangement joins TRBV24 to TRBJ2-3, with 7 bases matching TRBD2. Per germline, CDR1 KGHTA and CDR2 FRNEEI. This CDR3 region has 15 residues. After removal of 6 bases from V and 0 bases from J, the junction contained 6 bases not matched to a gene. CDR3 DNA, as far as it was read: TGTGCCAGCAGACGACTGGGACTTAGTGCAGAAACGCTGTAT. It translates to CASRRLGLSAETLY. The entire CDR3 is CASRRLGLSAETLYF.

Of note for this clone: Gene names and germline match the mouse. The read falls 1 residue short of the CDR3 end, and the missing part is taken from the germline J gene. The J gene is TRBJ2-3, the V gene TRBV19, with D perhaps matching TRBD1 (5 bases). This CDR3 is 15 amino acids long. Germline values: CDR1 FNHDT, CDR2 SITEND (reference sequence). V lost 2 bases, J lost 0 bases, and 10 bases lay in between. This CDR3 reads CASSIGQSSAETLYF. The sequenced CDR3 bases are TGTGCCAGCAGTATTGGACAATCTAGTGCAGAAACGCTGTAT.

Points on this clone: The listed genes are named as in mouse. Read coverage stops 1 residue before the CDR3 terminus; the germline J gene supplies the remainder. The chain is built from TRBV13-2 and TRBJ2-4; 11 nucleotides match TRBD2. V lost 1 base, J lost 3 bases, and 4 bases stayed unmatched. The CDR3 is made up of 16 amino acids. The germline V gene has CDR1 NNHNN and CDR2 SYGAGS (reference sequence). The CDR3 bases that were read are TGTGCCAGCGGTGATTACTGGGGGGGCCTACAAAACACCTTGTAC. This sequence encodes CASGDYWGGLQNTLY. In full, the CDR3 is CASGDYWGGLQNTLYF.

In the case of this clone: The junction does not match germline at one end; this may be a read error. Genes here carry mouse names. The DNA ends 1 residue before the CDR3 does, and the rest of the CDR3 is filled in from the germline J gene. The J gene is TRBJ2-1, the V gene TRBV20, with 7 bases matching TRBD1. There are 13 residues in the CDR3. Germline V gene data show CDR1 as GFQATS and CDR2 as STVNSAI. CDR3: CGAGDSNYAEQFF. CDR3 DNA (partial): TGTGGTGCTGGGGACAGTAACTATGCTGAGCAGTTC.

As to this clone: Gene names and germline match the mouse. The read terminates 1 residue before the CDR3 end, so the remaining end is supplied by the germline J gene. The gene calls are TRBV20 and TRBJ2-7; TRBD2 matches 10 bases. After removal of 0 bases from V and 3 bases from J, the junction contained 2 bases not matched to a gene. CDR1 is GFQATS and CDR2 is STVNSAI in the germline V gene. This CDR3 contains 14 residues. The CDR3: CGARDNWGGYEQYF. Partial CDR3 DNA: TGTGGTGCTAGGGATAACTGGGGGGGCTATGAACAGTAC. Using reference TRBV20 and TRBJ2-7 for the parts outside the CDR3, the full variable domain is GALVYQYPRRTICKSGTSMRMECQAVGFQATSVAWYRQSPQKTFELIALSTVNSAIKYEQNFTQEKFPISHPNLSFSSMTVLNAYLEDRGLYLCGARDNWGGYEQYFGPGTRLTVL.

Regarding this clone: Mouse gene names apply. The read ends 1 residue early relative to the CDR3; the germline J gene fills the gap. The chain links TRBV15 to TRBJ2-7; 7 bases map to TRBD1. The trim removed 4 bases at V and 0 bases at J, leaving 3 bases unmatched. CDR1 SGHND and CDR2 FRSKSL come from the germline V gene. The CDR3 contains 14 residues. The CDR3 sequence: CASSSDRDSYEQYF. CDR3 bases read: TGTGCCAGCAGTTCTGACAGGGACTCCTATGAACAGTAC.

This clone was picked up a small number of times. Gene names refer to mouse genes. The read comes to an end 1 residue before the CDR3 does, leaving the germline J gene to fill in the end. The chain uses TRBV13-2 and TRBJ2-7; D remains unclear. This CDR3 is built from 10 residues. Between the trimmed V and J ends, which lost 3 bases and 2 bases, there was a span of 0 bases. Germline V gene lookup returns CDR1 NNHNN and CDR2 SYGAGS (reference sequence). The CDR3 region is CASGAYEQYF. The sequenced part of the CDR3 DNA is TGTGCCAGCGGTGCCTATGAACAGTAC.

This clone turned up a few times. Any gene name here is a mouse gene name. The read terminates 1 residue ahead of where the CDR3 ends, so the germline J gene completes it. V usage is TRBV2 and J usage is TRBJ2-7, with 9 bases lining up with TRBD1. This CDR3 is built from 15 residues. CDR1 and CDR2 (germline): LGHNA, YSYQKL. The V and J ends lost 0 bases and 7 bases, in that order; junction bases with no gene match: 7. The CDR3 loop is CASSQEGTGKGEQYF. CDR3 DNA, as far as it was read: TGTGCCAGCAGCCAAGAGGGGACAGGGAAAGGGGAACAGTAC.

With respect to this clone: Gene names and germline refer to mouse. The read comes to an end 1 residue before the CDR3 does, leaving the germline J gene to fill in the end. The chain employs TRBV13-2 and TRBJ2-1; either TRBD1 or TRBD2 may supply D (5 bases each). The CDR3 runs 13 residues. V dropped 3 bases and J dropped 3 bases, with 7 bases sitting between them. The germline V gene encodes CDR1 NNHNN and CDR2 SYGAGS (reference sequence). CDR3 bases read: TGTGCCAGCGGTGGGGGGACCTATGCTGAGCAGTTC. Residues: CASGGGTYAEQF. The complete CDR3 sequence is CASGGGTYAEQFF.

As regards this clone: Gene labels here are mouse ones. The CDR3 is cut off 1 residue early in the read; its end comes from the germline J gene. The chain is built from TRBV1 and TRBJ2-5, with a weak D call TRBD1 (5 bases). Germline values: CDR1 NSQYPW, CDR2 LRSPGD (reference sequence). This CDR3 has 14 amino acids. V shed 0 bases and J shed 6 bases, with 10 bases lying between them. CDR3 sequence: CTCSAEAGRDTQYF. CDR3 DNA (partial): TGCACCTGCAGTGCAGAAGCAGGGCGGGACACCCAGTAC.

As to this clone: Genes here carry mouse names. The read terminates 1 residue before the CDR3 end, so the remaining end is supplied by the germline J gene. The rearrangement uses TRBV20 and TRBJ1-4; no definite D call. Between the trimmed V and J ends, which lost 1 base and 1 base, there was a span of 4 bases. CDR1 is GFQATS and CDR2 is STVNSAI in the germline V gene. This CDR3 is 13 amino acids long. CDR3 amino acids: CGARGSSNERLFF. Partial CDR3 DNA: TGTGGTGCTAGGGGCAGTTCCAACGAAAGATTATTT.

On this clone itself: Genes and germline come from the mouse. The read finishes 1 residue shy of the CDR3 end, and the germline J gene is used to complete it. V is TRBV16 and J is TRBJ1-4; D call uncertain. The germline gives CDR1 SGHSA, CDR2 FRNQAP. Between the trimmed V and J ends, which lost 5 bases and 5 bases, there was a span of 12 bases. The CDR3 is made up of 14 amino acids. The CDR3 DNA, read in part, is TGTGCAAGCAGCCCCCCGGCCCCTAACGAAAGATTATTT. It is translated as CASSPPAPNERLF. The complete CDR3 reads CASSPPAPNERLFF.

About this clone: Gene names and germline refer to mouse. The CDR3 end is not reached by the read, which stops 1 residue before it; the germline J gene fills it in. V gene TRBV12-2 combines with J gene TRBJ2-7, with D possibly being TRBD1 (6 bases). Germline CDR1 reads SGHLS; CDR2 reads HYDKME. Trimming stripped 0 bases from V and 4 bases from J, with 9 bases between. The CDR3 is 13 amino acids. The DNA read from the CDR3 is TGTGCCAGCTCTCTCCGGGACAAATATGAACAGTAC. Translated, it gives CASSLRDKYEQY. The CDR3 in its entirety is CASSLRDKYEQYF.

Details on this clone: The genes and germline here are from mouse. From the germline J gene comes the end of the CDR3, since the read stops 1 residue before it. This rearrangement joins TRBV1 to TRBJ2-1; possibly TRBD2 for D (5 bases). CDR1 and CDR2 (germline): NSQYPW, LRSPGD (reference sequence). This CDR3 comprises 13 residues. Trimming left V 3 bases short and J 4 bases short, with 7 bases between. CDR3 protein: CTCSARLYAEQFF. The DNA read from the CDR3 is TGCACCTGCAGTGCGCGACTGTATGCTGAGCAGTTC.

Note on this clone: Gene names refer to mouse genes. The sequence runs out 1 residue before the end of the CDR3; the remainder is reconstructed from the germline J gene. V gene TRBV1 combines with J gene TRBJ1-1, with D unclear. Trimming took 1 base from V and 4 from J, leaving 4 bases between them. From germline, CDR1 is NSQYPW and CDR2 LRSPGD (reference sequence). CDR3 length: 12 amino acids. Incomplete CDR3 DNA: TGCACCTGCAGTGCAGGGGGCACAGAAGTCTTC. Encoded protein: CTCSAGGTEVF. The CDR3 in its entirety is CTCSAGGTEVFF.

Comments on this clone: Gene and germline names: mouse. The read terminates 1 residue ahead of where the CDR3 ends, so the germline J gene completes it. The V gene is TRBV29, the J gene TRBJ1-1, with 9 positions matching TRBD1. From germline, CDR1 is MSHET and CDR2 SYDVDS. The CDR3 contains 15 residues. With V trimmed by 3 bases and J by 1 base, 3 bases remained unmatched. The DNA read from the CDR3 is TGTGCTAGCAGTTTGCCGGGACAGGGGAACACAGAAGTCTTC. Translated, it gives CASSLPGQGNTEVF. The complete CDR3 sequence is CASSLPGQGNTEVFF.

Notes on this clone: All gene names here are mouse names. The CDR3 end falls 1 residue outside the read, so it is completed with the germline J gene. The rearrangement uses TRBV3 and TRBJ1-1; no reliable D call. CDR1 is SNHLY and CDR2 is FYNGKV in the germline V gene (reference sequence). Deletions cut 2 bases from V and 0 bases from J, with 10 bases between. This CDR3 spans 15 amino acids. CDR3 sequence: CASSLSTGTNTEVFF. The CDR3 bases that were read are TGTGCCAGCAGCTTAAGCACGGGGACAAACACAGAAGTCTTC.

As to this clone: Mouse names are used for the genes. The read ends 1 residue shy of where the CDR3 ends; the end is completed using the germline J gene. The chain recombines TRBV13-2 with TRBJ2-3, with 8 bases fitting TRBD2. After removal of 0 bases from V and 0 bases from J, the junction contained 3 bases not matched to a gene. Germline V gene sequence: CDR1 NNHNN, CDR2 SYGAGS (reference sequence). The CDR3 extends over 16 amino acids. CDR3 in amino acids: CASGDATGGSAETLYF. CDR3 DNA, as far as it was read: TGTGCCAGCGGTGATGCCACTGGGGGTAGTGCAGAAACGCTGTAT.

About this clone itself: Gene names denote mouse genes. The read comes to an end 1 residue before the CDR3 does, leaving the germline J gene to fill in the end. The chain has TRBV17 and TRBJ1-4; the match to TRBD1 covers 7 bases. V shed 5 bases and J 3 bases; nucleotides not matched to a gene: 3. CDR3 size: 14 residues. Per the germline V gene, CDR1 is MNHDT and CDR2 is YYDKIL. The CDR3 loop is CASSRTGPNERLFF. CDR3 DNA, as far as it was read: TGTGCTAGCAGTCGGACAGGCCCCAACGAAAGATTATTT.

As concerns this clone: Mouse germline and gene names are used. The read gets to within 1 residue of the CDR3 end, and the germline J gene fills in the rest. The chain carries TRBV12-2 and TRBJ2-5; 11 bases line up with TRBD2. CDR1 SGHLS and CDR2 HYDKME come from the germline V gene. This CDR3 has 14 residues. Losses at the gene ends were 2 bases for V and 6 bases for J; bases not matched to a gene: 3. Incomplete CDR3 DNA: TGTGCCAGCTCTCCCCGGGACTGGGGGGACACCCAGTAC. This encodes CASSPRDWGDTQY. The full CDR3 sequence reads CASSPRDWGDTQYF.

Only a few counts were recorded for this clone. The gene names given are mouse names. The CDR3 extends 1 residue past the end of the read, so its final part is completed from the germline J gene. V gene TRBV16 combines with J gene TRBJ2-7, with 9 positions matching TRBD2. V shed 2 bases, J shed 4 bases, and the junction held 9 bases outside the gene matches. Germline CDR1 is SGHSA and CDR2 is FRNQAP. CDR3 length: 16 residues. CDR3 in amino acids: CASSLSNWGAQYEQYF. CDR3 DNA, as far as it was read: TGTGCAAGCAGCTTAAGTAACTGGGGGGCCCAATATGAACAGTAC.

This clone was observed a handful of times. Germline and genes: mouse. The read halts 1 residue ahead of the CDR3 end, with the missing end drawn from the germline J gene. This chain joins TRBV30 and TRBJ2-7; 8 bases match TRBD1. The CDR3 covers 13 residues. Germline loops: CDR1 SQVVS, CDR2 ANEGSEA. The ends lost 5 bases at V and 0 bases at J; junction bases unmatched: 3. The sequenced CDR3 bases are TGTAGTTCTCGGGACAGGAGCTCCTATGAACAGTAC. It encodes CSSRDRSSYEQY. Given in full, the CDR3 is CSSRDRSSYEQYF.

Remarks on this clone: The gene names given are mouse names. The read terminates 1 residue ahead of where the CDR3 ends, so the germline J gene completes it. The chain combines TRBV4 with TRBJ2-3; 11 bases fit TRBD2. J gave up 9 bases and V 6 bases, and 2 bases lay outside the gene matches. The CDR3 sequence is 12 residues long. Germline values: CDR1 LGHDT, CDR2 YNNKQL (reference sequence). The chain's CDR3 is CASRWTGGTLYF. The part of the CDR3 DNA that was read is TGTGCCAGCAGGTGGACTGGGGGGACGCTGTAT. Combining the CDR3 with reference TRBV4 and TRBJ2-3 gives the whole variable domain ETAVFQTPNYHVTQVGNEVSFNCKQTLGHDTMYWYKQDSKKLLKIMFSYNNKQLIVNETVPRRFSPQSSDKAHLNLRIKSVEPEDSAVYLCASRWTGGTLYFGSGTRLTVL.